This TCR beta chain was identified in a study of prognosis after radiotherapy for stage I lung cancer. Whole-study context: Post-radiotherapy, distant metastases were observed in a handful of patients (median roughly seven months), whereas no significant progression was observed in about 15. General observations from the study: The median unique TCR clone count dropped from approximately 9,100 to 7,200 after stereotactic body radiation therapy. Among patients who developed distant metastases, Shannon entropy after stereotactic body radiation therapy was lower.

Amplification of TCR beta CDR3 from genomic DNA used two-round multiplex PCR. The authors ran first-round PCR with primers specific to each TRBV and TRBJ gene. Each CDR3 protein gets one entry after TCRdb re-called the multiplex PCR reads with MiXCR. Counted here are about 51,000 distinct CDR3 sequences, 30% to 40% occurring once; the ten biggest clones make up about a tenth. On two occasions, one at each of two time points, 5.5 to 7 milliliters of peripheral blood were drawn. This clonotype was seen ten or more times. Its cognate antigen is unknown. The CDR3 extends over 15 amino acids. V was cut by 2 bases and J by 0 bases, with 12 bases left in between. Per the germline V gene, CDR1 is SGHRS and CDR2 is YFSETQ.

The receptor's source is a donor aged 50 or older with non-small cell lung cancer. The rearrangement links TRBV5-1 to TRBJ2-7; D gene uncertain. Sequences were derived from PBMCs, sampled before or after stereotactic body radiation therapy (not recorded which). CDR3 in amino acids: CASSFSAGSSYEQYF. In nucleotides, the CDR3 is TGCGCCAGCAGCTTTTCCGCCGGCAGCTCCTACGAGCAGTACTTC.